Sequencing of this TCR beta chain was carried out in a study of T cells after yellow fever vaccination. From germline, CDR1 is MNHEY and CDR2 SMNVEV (reference sequence). V lost 3 bases, J lost 2 bases, and 12 bases stayed unmatched. The CDR3 is 17 amino acids. This clonotype was detected a few times. A 5'RACE template-switching step, the method used to make TCR cDNA, added a universal primer site and UMIs. A single record per CDR3 protein comes from TCRdb applying MiXCR to the 5' RACE reads. The sample includes about 630,000 distinct CDR3 sequences, more than 9% of them seen just once. This clonotype originated in a man between 25 and 39 years old who received the YFV17D yellow fever vaccine. The genes are TRBV27 and TRBJ2-7, with 8 bases fitting TRBD2. This specimen consisted of PBMCs, obtained on the day of the yellow fever booster vaccination. Written as DNA, the CDR3 is TGTGCCAGCAGTTTCTTTCACACGGGAGGGCCCCCCTACGAGCAGTACTTC. It specifies CASSFFHTGGPPYEQYF.